This T cell receptor (beta chain) appears in the sequencing data of a study of cytomegalovirus exposure and HLA in healthy donors. Study details: HLA-typed donors were the source of about 85 million unique TCRs, which an early data release held. Whole-study results and caveats: In a later analysis, donors in an Asian-associated ancestry cluster reportedly had fewer N-insertions in productive TCRs than the cohort mean. For most TCR beta V segments, an earlier analysis put the productive rate at about 87% or about 30% of the time.

Per the germline V gene, CDR1 is MDHEN and CDR2 is SYDVKM. The CDR3 runs to 13 residues. The trim removed 8 bases at V and 4 bases at J, leaving 2 bases unmatched. As to this clone: Its target is not known.

The PCR ran on 60 Vbeta and 13 Jbeta primers. Clones were sequenced by immunoSEQ multiplex PCR, and TCRdb holds only the in-frame ones, with some missing. The sample lists more than 150,000 clones; roughly 84% were seen once. The chain couples TRBV28 to TRBJ2-1, with 10 positions matching TRBD2. The sample was PBMCs. This clonotype originated in a woman in her late teens or twenties in good health and CMV-seronegative. The CDR3 nucleotides are TGTGCCAGCTGGACTAGCGGATACAATGAGCAGTTCTTC. Translated, it gives CASWTSGYNEQFF.